This TCR beta chain was recorded in a study of PD-1 blockade in classical Hodgkin lymphoma. Findings and caveats of the study: Relative to healthy donors, newly diagnosed patients reportedly had lower baseline TCR diversity, which was reported as lower still in relapsed/refractory patients. Repertoire difference causes, possibly disease activity or prior therapy, remain undefined.

The assay was immunoSEQ multiplex PCR, and TCRdb's table has in-frame clones only and misses some. There are 15,000 to 25,000 clones in the sample; about four fifths occur only once, and 1% to 1.5% lies in the top ten. The CDR3 extends over 12 amino acids. Germline V gene sequence: CDR1 MDHEN, CDR2 SYDVKM. Trimming cost V 6 bases and J 3 bases, with 9 bases left between them. Specified time point: newly diagnosed, previously untreated cHL patient sample. It was by magnetic negative selection that CD4+ T cells were purified from thawed PBMCs. Comparison PBMCs came from previously untreated, newly diagnosed classical Hodgkin lymphoma patients. As to this clone: Antigen unknown.

The clonotype originates from a human donor with classical Hodgkin lymphoma. Sequencing was done on a sample of CD4+ T cells from blood. The chain has TRBV28 and TRBJ2-7, with D possibly matching TRBD1 (5 bases). The CDR3 nucleotides are TGTGCCAGCAGACTTCAGGGCTACGAGCAGTACTTC. Amino acid sequence: CASRLQGYEQYF.